The 19 T cell receptor beta chains below were found in one sample sequenced in a study of blood T cell repertoires in COVID-19. Assay used: immunoSEQ multiplex PCR; TCRdb lists only in-frame clones, some missing. The data hold about 320,000 clones, with approximately 89% observed a single time. The specimen sequenced was peripheral blood. Source of these receptors: a woman aged 25-40 years with COVID-19, enrolled during active disease.

The chain joins TRBV5-4 to TRBJ2-1, with TRBD1 matching 11 bases. V trimming: 4 bases; J trimming: 3 bases; junction bases outside the gene matches: 6. CDR3 length: 16 residues. The germline gives CDR1 SGHNT, CDR2 YYREEE (reference sequence). The CDR3 loop is CASSPPGQGDYNEQFF. In nucleotides, the CDR3 is TGTGCCAGCAGCCCCCCGGGACAGGGGGACTACAATGAGCAGTTCTTC.

This clone was counted once. V is TRBV4-1 and J is TRBJ1-2; 9 nucleotides match TRBD1. The V gene end was trimmed by 1 base and the J gene end by 7 bases; junction bases not matched to a gene: 7. Germline V lookup: CDR1 MGHRA, CDR2 YSYEKL. CDR3 length equals 15 residues. CDR3 loop: CASSQVPGQGIGYTF. The CDR3 nucleotides read TGCGCCAGCAGCCAAGTCCCGGGACAGGGCATTGGCTACACCTTC.

The chain is built from TRBV4-1 and TRBJ2-5, with 9 bases fitting TRBD2. CDR3 length: 16 amino acids. Germline V lookup: CDR1 MGHRA, CDR2 YSYEKL. V dropped 4 bases and J dropped 1; count of bases not matched to a gene: 7. CDR3 region: CASSLASGEIQETQYF. CDR3 in DNA: TGCGCCAGCAGCCTGGCTAGCGGGGAAATCCAAGAGACCCAGTACTTC.

The rearrangement uses TRBV9 and TRBJ2-2, with TRBD1 matching 8 bases. V trimming: 3 bases; J trimming: 9 bases; junction bases outside the gene matches: 16. The CDR3 is 17 amino acids. From germline, CDR1 is SGDLS and CDR2 YYNGEE. CDR3 loop: CASSAYPRQGKIRELFF. As DNA, the CDR3 is TGTGCCAGCAGCGCTTACCCCCGACAGGGGAAAATCCGGGAGCTGTTTTTT.

The chain uses TRBV5-1 and TRBJ2-7; TRBD1 aligns across 9 bases. Trimming removed 0 bases from V and 5 bases from J; junction bases left unmatched: 6. Per germline, CDR1 SGHRS and CDR2 YFSETQ. The CDR3 runs 15 residues. The CDR3 sequence: CASSLAGGQGHEQYF. For the CDR3, the DNA is TGCGCCAGCAGCTTGGCAGGGGGACAGGGCCACGAGCAGTACTTC.

Of note for this clone: At the DNA level, this CDR3 is encoded by other sequences in the same sample as well. The chain uses TRBV19 and TRBJ1-5; D perhaps matches TRBD1 (6 bases). Between the trimmed V and J ends, which lost 6 bases and 7 bases, there was a span of 10 bases. In germline, CDR1 is LNHDA, CDR2 SQIVND (reference sequence). There are 12 residues in the CDR3. CDR3 region: CASRQGDQPQHF. DNA of the CDR3: TGTGCCAGTAGACAGGGTGACCAGCCCCAGCATTTT.

The chain combines TRBV2 with TRBJ2-3; D is uncertain. The CDR3 length is 11 residues. CDR1 is SNHLY, CDR2 FYNNEI, per germline. V lost 4 bases, J lost 13 bases, and 12 bases lay in between. CDR3 nucleotides: TGTGCCAGCAGTGTAGAGGTACAAGAGTATTTT. As protein: CASSVEVQEYF.

To note about this clone: The identical CDR3 is also encoded by other nucleotide sequences in the sample. This chain connects TRBV19 to TRBJ1-1, with D perhaps matching TRBD1 (6 bases). This CDR3 has 12 residues. Germline values: CDR1 LNHDA, CDR2 SQIVND (reference sequence). Trimming removed 7 bases from V and 4 bases from J, with 10 bases in between. As DNA, the CDR3 is TGTGCCAGTACCCAGGGGAGCACTGAAGCTTTCTTT. It translates to CASTQGSTEAFF.

The chain couples TRBV4-2 to TRBJ1-3, with TRBD1 identical over 12 bases. The length of the CDR3 is 15 residues. Per the germline V gene, CDR1 is LGHNA and CDR2 is YNFKEQ. V trimming: 6 bases; J trimming: 7 bases; junction bases outside the gene matches: 7. The CDR3 DNA sequence: TGTGCCAGCAGAACCGGGACAGGGGGCTTGAACACCATATATTTT. It specifies CASRTGTGGLNTIYF.

This chain uses TRBV14 with TRBJ1-6, with 7 bases fitting TRBD1. The CDR3 spans 16 residues. In germline, CDR1 is SGHDN, CDR2 FVKESK. The junction had 6 bases not matched to a gene; V was cut back by 4 bases and J by 3 bases. The chain's CDR3 is CASSLGQSLYNSPLHF. In nucleotides, the CDR3 is TGTGCCAGCAGCCTGGGACAGTCCCTCTATAATTCACCCCTCCACTTT.

The chain couples TRBV30 to TRBJ1-6, with a possible D match to TRBD1 (5 bases). The length of the CDR3 is 16 residues. CDR1 GTSNPN and CDR2 SVGIG come from the germline V gene (reference sequence). Trimming removed 3 bases at V and 0 bases at J, with 12 bases between. CDR3: CAWRRLGGSYNSPLHF. The CDR3 coding sequence is TGTGCCTGGAGGCGGCTGGGGGGCTCCTATAATTCACCCCTCCACTTT.

The chain employs TRBV6-1 and TRBJ1-2, with no clear D. CDR3 length equals 14 residues. Germline-derived CDR1 and CDR2 are MNHNS and SASEGT. The V end was cut by 2 bases, the J end by 1 base, with 8 bases between. The CDR3: CASSEPRVNYGYTF. Written as DNA, the CDR3 is TGTGCCAGCAGTGAACCCCGAGTTAACTATGGCTACACCTTC.

The sample holds a few counts of this clone. Other nucleotide sequences in the sample specify the same CDR3. The gene calls are TRBV7-9 and TRBJ1-3; tentative D call: TRBD1 (5 bases). V gave up 3 bases and J gave up 3 bases, with 9 bases separating them. Germline V lookup: CDR1 SEHNR, CDR2 FQNEAQ (reference sequence). The CDR3 contains 14 residues. CDR3 amino acids: CASSFDRHGNTIYF. The DNA of the CDR3 is TGTGCCAGCAGCTTCGACAGACATGGAAACACCATATATTTT. Complete variable domain (other parts from reference TRBV7-9 and TRBJ1-3): DTGVSQNPRHKITKRGQNVTFRCDPISEHNRLYWYRQTLGQGPEFLTYFQNEAQLEKSRLLSDRFSAERPKGSFSTLEIQRTEQGDSAMYLCASSFDRHGNTIYFGEGSWLTVV.

The chain carries TRBV3-1 (or the pseudogene TRBV3-2) and TRBJ1-5, with a tentative D call TRBD1 (6 bases). Germline V gene sequence: CDR1 LGHDT, CDR2 YNNKEL (reference sequence). This CDR3 has 14 amino acids. V lost 5 bases and J lost 3, with 11 bases in between. This CDR3 is CASSFGQSNQPQHF. The DNA of the CDR3 is TGTGCCAGCAGCTTTGGACAGTCCAATCAGCCCCAGCATTTT.

The V gene is TRBV18, the J gene TRBJ1-4; D gene ambiguous. The germline CDR1 and CDR2 sequences are KGHSH and LQKENI. The CDR3 has 13 residues. The V and J ends lost 10 bases and 4 bases respectively, with 13 bases between them. The CDR3 DNA reads as TGTGCCACCCAAGAGGCGCTTAATGAAAAACTGTTTTTT. Its protein product is CATQEALNEKLFF.

V and J are TRBV11-2 and TRBJ2-2; D ambiguous. Trimming shortened V by 5 bases and J by 10 bases, and 14 bases separated the two germline ends. Germline V gene lookup returns CDR1 SGHAT and CDR2 FQNNGV. The CDR3 sequence is 13 residues long. CDR3 nucleotides: TGTGCCAGCAGCCCCCTTAGTCGGGTGGAGCTGTTTTTT. Translating it yields CASSPLSRVELFF.

This chain joins TRBV19 and TRBJ2-3; 7 positions match TRBD2. V shed 2 bases and J 2 bases; nucleotides not matched to a gene: 13. The CDR3 extends over 18 amino acids. Germline values: CDR1 LNHDA, CDR2 SQIVND (reference sequence). The CDR3 DNA follows: TGTGCCAGTAGTATAACCCCCTTTGTTCGGGACTACACAGATACGCAGTATTTT. Residues: CASSITPFVRDYTDTQYF.

V and J are TRBV7-6 and TRBJ2-7, with 8 bases lining up with TRBD1. The V and J ends lost 3 bases and 5 bases, in that order; junction bases with no gene match: 24. In germline, CDR1 is SGHVS, CDR2 FNYEAQ. The CDR3 sequence is 20 residues long. The CDR3 nucleotides are TGTGCCAGCAGCTTGGGCCGTGCTTATTATGAAGGGGACAGGTCTAACGAGCAGTACTTC. This sequence encodes CASSLGRAYYEGDRSNEQYF. The entire variable domain, with the rest obtained from reference TRBV7-6 and TRBJ2-7, is as follows: GAGVSQSPRYKVTKRGQDVALRCDPISGHVSLYWYRQALGQGPEFLTYFNYEAQQDKSGLPNDRFSAERPEGSISTLTIQRTEQRDSAMYRCASSLGRAYYEGDRSNEQYFGPGTRLTVT.

This clone has only a few counts. The chain combines TRBV2 with TRBJ2-5, with D perhaps TRBD1 (6 bases). This CDR3 has 14 amino acids. The V and J ends lost 6 bases and 9 bases respectively, with 20 bases between them. Germline V gives CDR1 SNHLY, CDR2 FYNNEI. The CDR3 nucleotides are TGTGCCAGCAGCGAGGGACACCCGGGTTTGTCCCAGTACTTC. Amino acid sequence: CASSEGHPGLSQYF.